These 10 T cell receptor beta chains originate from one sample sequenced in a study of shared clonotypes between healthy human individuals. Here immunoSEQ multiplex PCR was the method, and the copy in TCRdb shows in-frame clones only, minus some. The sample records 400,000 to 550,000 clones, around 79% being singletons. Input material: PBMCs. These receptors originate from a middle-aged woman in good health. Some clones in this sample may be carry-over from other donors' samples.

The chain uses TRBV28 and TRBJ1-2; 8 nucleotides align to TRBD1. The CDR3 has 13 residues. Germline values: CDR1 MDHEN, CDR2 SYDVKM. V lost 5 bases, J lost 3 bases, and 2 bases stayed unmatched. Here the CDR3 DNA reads TGTGCCAGCAGTATGACAGGGGACTATGGCTACACCTTC. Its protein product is CASSMTGDYGYTF.

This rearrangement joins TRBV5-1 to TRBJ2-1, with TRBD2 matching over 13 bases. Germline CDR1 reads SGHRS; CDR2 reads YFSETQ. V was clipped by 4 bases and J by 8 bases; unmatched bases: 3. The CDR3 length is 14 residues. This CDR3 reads CASSQTSGRYEQFF. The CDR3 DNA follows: TGCGCCAGCAGCCAGACTAGCGGGAGGTATGAGCAGTTCTTC.

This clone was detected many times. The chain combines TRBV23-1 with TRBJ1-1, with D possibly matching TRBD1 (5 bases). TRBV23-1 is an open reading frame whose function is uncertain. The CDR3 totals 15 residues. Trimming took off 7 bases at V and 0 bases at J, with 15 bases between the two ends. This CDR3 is CASTLGRRMNTEAFF. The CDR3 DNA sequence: TGCGCCAGCACCCTGGGACGGCGAATGAACACTGAAGCTTTCTTT.

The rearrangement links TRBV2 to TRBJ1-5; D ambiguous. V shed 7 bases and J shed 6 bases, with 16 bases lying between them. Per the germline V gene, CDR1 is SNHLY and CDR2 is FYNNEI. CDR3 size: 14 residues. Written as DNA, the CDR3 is TGTGCCAGCAATGGGTTAGGTTCCCCTCAGCCCCAGCATTTT. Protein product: CASNGLGSPQPQHF.

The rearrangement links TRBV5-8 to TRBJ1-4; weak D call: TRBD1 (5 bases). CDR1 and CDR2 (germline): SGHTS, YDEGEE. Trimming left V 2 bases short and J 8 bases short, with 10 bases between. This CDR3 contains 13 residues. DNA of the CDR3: TGTGCCAGCAGCTTTTTGGGGGTGGAAAAACTGTTTTTT. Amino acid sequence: CASSFLGVEKLFF.

CDR3 bases: TGTGCCAGCAGCGATAGGAAGCTCCCCCAAGCAGATGAGCAGTTCTTC. This encodes CASSDRKLPQADEQFF. The chain couples TRBV5-4 to TRBJ2-1; D is undetermined. CDR1 SGHNT and CDR2 YYREEE come from the germline V gene (reference sequence). This CDR3 has 16 amino acids. Trimming left V 4 bases short and J 8 bases short, with 22 bases between. The full variable domain, its missing parts supplied by reference TRBV5-4 and TRBJ2-1, is ETGVTQSPTHLIKTRGQQVTLRCSSQSGHNTVSWYQQALGQGPQFIFQYYREEENGRGNFPPRFSGLQFPNYSSELNVNALELDDSALYLCASSDRKLPQADEQFFGPGTRLTVL.

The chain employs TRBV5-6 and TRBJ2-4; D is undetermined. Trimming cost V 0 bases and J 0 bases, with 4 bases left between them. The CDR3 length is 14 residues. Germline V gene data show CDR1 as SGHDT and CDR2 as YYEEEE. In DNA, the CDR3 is TGTGCCAGCAGCTTGGTGGGAGCCAAAAACATTCAGTACTTC. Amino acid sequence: CASSLVGAKNIQYF.

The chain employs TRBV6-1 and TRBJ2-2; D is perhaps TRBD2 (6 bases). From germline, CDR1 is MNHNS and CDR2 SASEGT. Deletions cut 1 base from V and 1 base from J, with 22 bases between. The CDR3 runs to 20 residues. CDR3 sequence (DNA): TGTGCCAGCAGTGAAGTTAGGCGGGTTATCCTAGCGAGGAACACCGGGGAGCTGTTTTTT. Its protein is CASSEVRRVILARNTGELFF.

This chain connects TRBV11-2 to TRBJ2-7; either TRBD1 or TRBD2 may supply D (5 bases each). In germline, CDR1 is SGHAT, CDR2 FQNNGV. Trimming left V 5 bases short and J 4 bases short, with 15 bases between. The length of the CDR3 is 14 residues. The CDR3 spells CASSPTGPRYEQYF. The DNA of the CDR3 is TGTGCCAGCAGCCCTACGGGGCCCCGGTACGAGCAGTACTTC. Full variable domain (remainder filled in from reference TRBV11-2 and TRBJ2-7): EAGVAQSPRYKIIEKRQSVAFWCNPISGHATLYWYQQILGQGPKLLIQFQNNGVVDDSQLPKDRFSAERLKGVDSTLKIQPAKLEDSAVYLCASSPTGPRYEQYFGPGTRLTVT.

The CDR3: CAWTQPGGYSNQPQHF. The CDR3 DNA is TGTGCCTGGACACAGCCAGGGGGCTATAGCAATCAGCCCCAGCATTTT. V is TRBV30 and J is TRBJ1-5, with 8 bases lining up with TRBD1. The CDR3 contains 16 residues. J gave up 0 bases and V 4 bases, and 8 bases lay outside the gene matches. The germline gives CDR1 GTSNPN, CDR2 SVGIG (reference sequence). The complete variable domain, with remaining parts taken from reference TRBV30 and TRBJ1-5, reads SQTIHQWPATLVQPVGSPLSLECTVEGTSNPNLYWYRQAAGRGLQLLFYSVGIGQISSEVPQNLSASRPQDRQFILSSKKLLLSDSGFYLCAWTQPGGYSNQPQHFGDGTRLSIL.